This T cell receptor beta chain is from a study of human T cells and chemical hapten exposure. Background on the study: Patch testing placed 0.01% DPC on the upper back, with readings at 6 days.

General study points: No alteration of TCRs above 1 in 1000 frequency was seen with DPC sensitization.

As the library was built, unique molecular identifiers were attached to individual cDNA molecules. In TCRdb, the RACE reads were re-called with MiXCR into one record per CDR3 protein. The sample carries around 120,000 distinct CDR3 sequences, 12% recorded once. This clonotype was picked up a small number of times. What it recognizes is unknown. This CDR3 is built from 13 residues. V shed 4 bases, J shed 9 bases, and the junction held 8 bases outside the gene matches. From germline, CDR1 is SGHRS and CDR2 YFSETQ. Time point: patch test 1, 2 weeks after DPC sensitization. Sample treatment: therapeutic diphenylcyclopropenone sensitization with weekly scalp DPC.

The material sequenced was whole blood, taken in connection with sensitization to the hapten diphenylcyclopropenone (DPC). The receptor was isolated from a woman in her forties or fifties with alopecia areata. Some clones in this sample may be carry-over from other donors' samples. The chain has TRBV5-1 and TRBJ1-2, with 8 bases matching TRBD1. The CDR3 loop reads CASSRGTGDSYTF. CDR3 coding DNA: TGCGCCAGCAGCAGAGGGACAGGAGATAGCTACACCTTC.